These 13 T cell receptor beta chains came from one sample sequenced in a study of OX40 agonist ivuxolimab in advanced cancers. This table comes from immunoSEQ multiplex PCR, and its TCRdb copy is limited to in-frame clones, with some not included. The sample carries around 63,000 clones, about nine tenths recorded once. Material: CD4+ or CD8+ T cells sorted from blood, obtained in a trial of the OX40 agonist ivuxolimab. These receptors all come from an adult with an advanced solid tumor such as melanoma, head and neck, liver or kidney cancer.

The chain uses TRBV30 and TRBJ2-1; D unclear. Germline CDR1 GTSNPN, CDR2 SVGIG (reference sequence). The CDR3 extends over 13 amino acids. Trimming took 0 bases from V and 8 from J, leaving 11 bases between them. The CDR3 nucleotides read TGTGCCTGGAGTGTACTAAGTCACGATGAGCAGTTCTTC. It specifies CAWSVLSHDEQFF.

The rearrangement joins TRBV4-3 to TRBJ1-2; the D gene is possibly TRBD1 (5 bases). The ends were cut back, 1 base at V and 2 bases at J, with 11 bases in the middle. CDR1 LGHNA and CDR2 YSLEER come from the germline V gene. The CDR3 loop spans 15 amino acids. The CDR3 sequence: CASSQVVGGNYGYTF. In DNA, the CDR3 is TGCGCCAGCAGCCAAGTGGTCGGGGGGAACTATGGCTACACCTTC.

This chain joins TRBV5-8 and TRBJ2-5, with 11 nucleotides matching TRBD1. J gave up 5 bases and V 4 bases, and 7 bases lay outside the gene matches. Germline assignment: CDR1 SGHTS and CDR2 YDEGEE. The CDR3 is 15 residues long. The CDR3 sequence is CASSIGQGAAETQYF. CDR3 in DNA: TGTGCCAGCAGCATAGGACAGGGGGCCGCCGAGACCCAGTACTTC.

This clone was observed a handful of times. The rearrangement uses TRBV28 and TRBJ1-5; D not certain. Germline CDR1 and CDR2: MDHEN and SYDVKM. The V end was cut by 6 bases, the J end by 1 base, with 13 bases between. The CDR3 is 15 amino acids. DNA of the CDR3: TGTGCCAGCAGCTCCCCGGCGGGAAGCAATCAGCCCCAGCATTTT. Encoded protein: CASSSPAGSNQPQHF.

The J gene is TRBJ2-1, the V gene TRBV5-4, with 8 bases lining up with TRBD2. Germline V CDR1 and CDR2: SGHNT, YYREEE (reference sequence). J gave up 8 bases and V 4 bases, and 8 bases lay outside the gene matches. The CDR3 covers 14 residues. This CDR3 is CASSPGTRGDEQFF. The CDR3 DNA follows: TGTGCCAGCAGCCCCGGGACTAGGGGAGATGAGCAGTTCTTC.

The chain combines TRBV4-1 with TRBJ1-5; 11 bases are shared with TRBD1. Germline-derived CDR1 and CDR2 are MGHRA and YSYEKL. V shed 4 bases, J shed 0 bases, and the junction held 11 bases outside the gene matches. This CDR3 is built from 19 residues. The CDR3 DNA reads as TGCGCCAGCAGCCTACGACCGGGACAGGGGGGCATTAGCAATCAGCCCCAGCATTTT. Encoded protein: CASSLRPGQGGISNQPQHF.

The chain uses TRBV28 and TRBJ2-5; D may be TRBD1 or TRBD2 (6 bases each). The germline V gene has CDR1 MDHEN and CDR2 SYDVKM. The CDR3 extends over 13 amino acids. The V and J ends lost 4 bases and 5 bases respectively, with 11 bases between them. The CDR3 loop reads CASSWSGAETQYF. The CDR3 DNA is TGTGCCAGCAGTTGGTCGGGGGCCGAGACCCAGTACTTC. The whole variable domain, remainder taken from reference TRBV28 and TRBJ2-5, is DVKVTQSSRYLVKRTGEKVFLECVQDMDHENMFWYRQDPGLGLRLIYFSYDVKMKEKGDIPEGYSVSREKKERFSLILESASTNQTSMYLCASSWSGAETQYFGPGTRLLVL.

This clone was seen only a few times. The chain carries TRBV11-3 and TRBJ1-1, with TRBD1 as a possible D gene (5 bases). CDR3 length: 13 amino acids. Trimming shortened V by 5 bases and J by 5 bases, and 12 bases separated the two germline ends. CDR1 is SGHNT, CDR2 YENEEA, per germline. The CDR3 protein is CASSPDQGTEAFF. CDR3 nucleotides: TGTGCCAGCAGCCCAGACCAGGGAACTGAAGCTTTCTTT.

The chain links TRBV27 to TRBJ2-1, with D hard to call. Trimming stripped 3 bases from V and 9 bases from J, with 9 bases between. The germline V gene encodes CDR1 MNHEY and CDR2 SMNVEV (reference sequence). The CDR3 extends over 12 amino acids. This CDR3 reads CASSFPLGEQFF. CDR3 DNA sequence: TGTGCCAGCAGTTTCCCCCTGGGTGAGCAGTTCTTC.

The chain joins TRBV27 to TRBJ1-3; D unresolved. The CDR3 sequence is 16 residues long. Germline V lookup: CDR1 MNHEY, CDR2 SMNVEV (reference sequence). Trimming left V 5 bases short and J 4 bases short, with 18 bases between. The CDR3 protein is CASSPSGVRAGNTIYF. CDR3 sequence (DNA): TGTGCCAGCAGTCCATCCGGGGTAAGGGCGGGAAACACCATATATTTT.

J is TRBJ2-7 and V is TRBV6-6; D uncertain. CDR1 and CDR2 from the germline V gene are MNHNY and SVGAGI (reference sequence). V dropped 0 bases and J dropped 0 bases, with 12 bases sitting between them. The CDR3 spans 16 residues. CDR3 region: CASSYSAMGSSYEQYF. The CDR3 DNA follows: TGTGCCAGCAGTTACTCGGCTATGGGTAGCTCCTACGAGCAGTACTTC.

This chain uses TRBV5-4 with TRBJ1-1; D gene ambiguous. This CDR3 is built from 13 residues. V shed 5 bases and J shed 7 bases, with 15 bases lying between them. Germline V gene lookup returns CDR1 SGHNT and CDR2 YYREEE (reference sequence). CDR3 loop: CASRIRGQIEAFF. Here the CDR3 DNA reads TGTGCCAGCAGAATTCGAGGGCAGATTGAAGCTTTCTTT.

The chain recombines TRBV7-9 with TRBJ2-1, with D perhaps assigned TRBD1 or TRBD2 (5 bases each). Germline V gene sequence: CDR1 SEHNR, CDR2 FQNEAQ (reference sequence). The ends were cut back, 5 bases at V and 5 bases at J, with 19 bases in the middle. The CDR3 has 16 residues. CDR3 in amino acids: CASSPSYRDVDNEQFF. The CDR3 DNA follows: TGTGCCAGCAGCCCCTCATATCGGGACGTCGACAATGAGCAGTTCTTC.